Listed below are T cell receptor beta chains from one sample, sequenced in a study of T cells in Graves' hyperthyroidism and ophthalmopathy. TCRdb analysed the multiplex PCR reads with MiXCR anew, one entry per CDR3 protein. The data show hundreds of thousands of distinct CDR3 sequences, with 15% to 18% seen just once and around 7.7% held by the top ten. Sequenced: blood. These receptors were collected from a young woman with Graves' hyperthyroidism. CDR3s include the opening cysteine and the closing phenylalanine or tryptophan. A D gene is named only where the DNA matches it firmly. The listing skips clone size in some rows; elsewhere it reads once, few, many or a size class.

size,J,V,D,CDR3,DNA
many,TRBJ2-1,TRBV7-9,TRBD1,CASSLGQGARNEQFF,TGTGCCAGCAGCTTAGGACAGGGGGCGAGGAATGAGCAGTTCTTC
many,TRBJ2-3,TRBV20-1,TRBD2,CSARDQSASGGSTDTQYF,TGCAGTGCTAGAGATCAGTCGGCTAGCGGAGGGAGCACAGATACGCAGTATTTT
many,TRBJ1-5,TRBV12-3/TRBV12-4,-,CASTLGVASNQPQHF,TGTGCCAGCACCTTGGGGGTGGCTAGCAATCAGCCCCAGCATTTT
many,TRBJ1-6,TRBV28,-,CASTLPGASSYNSPLHF,TGTGCCAGCACCTTGCCAGGGGCCAGCTCCTATAATTCACCCCTCCACTTT
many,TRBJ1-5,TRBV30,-,CAWSGNSNQPQHF,TGTGCCTGGAGTGGGAATAGCAATCAGCCCCAGCATTTT
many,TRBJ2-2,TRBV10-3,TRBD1,CAISEAGTGREELFF,TGTGCCATCAGTGAGGCCGGGACAGGACGTGAGGAGCTGTTTTTT
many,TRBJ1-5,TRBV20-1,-,CSARVDREDQPQHF,TGCAGTGCTAGAGTCGACCGGGAGGATCAGCCCCAGCATTTT
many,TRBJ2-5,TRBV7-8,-,CASSLVSETQYF,TGTGCCAGCAGCTTAGTTAGCGAGACCCAGTACTTC
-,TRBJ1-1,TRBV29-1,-,CSGLLTVNTEAFF,TGCAGCGGGCTTTTGACAGTGAACACTGAAGCTTTCTTT
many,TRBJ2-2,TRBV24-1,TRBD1,CATSEPDRGQQNTGELFF,TGTGCCACCAGTGAACCTGACAGGGGCCAACAGAACACCGGGGAGCTGTTTTTT